These 2 T cell receptor delta chains originate from one sample sequenced in a study of γδ T cells in repeated Plasmodium falciparum infection. Vgamma9/Vdelta2+ and Vdelta2-negative gammadelta T cells were flow-sorted from PBMC for bulk sequencing. TCRdb reanalyzed the multiplex PCR reads using CATT. The sample lists around 46,000 delta-chain clones, 1.5% to 2% seen once, with 6.5% to 9.5% in the top ten. Specimen: gamma-delta T cells from blood. The receptors here all came from a pool of human donors (malaria-infected and uninfected, not separated).

With respect to this clone: TCRdb pairs this DNA with a much larger clone's protein that differs at residue 11, likely a read error; the protein shown was translated from the DNA. The rearrangement joins TRDV1 to TRDJ1, with D maybe TRDD2 (6 bases). The ends were cut back, 3 bases at V and 5 bases at J, with 16 bases in the middle. The CDR3 consists of 15 residues. Germline-derived CDR1 and CDR2 are TSWWSYY and QGS. The CDR3 protein is CALGDTAFPTDKLIF. CDR3 DNA sequence: TGTGCTCTTGGGGACACGGCCTTCCCGACTGATAAACTCATCTTT.

For this clone: The translation of this DNA and the TCRdb protein of a much larger clone differ at residue 19, probably owing to a read error; the protein shown here is translated from the DNA. The V gene was identified as TRDV1, while no J gene was called; TRDD3, the table's D call, was not compared with the DNA. The CDR3 covers 21 residues. Looked up from germline, CDR1 is TSWWSYY and CDR2 is QGS. The CDR3 DNA sequence: TGTGCTCTTGGGGAACTCCCCCTCAATGGCCTTCCTACTACTGGGGGACGAAAACCCATCTTT. This codes for CALGELPLNGLPTTGGRKPIF.